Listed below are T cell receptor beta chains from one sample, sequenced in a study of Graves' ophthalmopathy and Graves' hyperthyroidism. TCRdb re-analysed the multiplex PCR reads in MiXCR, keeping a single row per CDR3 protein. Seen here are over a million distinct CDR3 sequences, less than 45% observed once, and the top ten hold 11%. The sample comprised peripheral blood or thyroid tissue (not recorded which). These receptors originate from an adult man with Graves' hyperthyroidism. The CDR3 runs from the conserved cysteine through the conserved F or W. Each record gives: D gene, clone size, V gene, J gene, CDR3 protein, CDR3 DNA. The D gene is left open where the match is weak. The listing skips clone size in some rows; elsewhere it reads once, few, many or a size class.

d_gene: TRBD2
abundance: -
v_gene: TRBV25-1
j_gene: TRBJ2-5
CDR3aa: CASSERASGGTGETQYF
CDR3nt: TGTGCCAGCAGTGAAAGGGCTAGCGGGGGGACTGGAGAGACCCAGTACTTC

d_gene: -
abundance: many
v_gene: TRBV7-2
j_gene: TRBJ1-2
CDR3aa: CASTKQQTYGYTF
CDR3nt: TGTGCCAGCACTAAACAGCAAACCTATGGCTACACCTTC

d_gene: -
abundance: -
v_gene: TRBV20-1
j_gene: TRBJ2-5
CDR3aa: CSAGGQETQYF
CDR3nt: TGCAGTGCTGGAGGGCAAGAGACCCAGTACTTC

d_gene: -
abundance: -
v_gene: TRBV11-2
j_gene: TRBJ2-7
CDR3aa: CASSLGRGTFYEQYF
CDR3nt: TGTGCCAGCAGCCTAGGCCGGGGGACATTTTACGAGCAGTACTTC

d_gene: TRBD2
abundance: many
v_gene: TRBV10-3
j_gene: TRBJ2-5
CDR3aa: CAIRSGGAKETQYF
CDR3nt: TGTGCCATCAGGAGCGGGGGGGCTAAAGAGACCCAGTACTTC

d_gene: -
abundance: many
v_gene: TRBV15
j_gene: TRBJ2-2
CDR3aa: CATSRGDTGELFF
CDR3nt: TGTGCCACCAGCAGAGGGGACACCGGGGAGCTGTTTTTT

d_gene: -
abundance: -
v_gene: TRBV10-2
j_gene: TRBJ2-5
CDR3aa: CASSEYILSYAGKHLQETQYF
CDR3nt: TGCGCCAGCAGTGAATATATATTGTCGTACGCAGGGAAGCATCTCCAAGAGACCCAGTACTTC

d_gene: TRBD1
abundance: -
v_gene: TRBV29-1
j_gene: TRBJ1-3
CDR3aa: CSVTQGTVSGNTIYF
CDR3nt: TGCAGCGTTACTCAGGGGACAGTCTCTGGAAACACCATATATTTT

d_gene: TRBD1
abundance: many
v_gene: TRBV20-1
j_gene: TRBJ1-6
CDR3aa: CSATTQGPNSPLHF
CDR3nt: TGCAGTGCAACAACACAGGGGCCTAATTCACCCCTCCACTTT

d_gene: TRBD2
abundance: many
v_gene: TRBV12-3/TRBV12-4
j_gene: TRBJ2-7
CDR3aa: CASREAGGSYYEQYF
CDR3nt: TGTGCCAGCAGGGAAGCGGGAGGGTCTTACTACGAGCAGTACTTC

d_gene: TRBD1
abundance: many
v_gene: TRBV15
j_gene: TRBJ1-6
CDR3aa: CATSRDLSGTGNIDSPLHF
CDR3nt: TGTGCCACCAGCAGAGACCTATCAGGGACAGGGAATATAGATTCACCCCTCCACTTT

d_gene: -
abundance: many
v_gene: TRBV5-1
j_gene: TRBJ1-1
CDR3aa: CASSLVIWMAEAFF
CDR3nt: TGCGCCAGCAGCTTGGTTATCTGGATGGCTGAAGCTTTCTTT

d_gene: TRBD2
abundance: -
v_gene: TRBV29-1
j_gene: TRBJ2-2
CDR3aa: CSVEDRGDGELFF
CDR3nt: TGCAGCGTTGAAGATCGGGGGGACGGGGAGCTGTTTTTT

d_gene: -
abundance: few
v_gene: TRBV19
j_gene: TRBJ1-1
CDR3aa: CASSIGRSTEAFF
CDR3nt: TGTGCCAGTAGTATAGGAAGGAGCACTGAAGCTTTCTTT

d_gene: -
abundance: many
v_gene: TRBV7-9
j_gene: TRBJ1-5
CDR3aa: CASTIQQGQPQHF
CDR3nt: TGTGCCAGCACCATTCAGCAGGGCCAGCCCCAGCATTTT

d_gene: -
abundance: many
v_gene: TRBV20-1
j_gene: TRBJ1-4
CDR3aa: CSARDSGEKLFF
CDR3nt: TGCAGTGCTAGAGATTCGGGAGAAAAACTGTTTTTT

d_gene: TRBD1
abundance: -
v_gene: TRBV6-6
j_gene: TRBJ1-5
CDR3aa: CASSYLMGTGLNQPQHF
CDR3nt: TGTGCCAGCAGTTACTTGATGGGGACAGGGTTAAATCAGCCCCAGCATTTT

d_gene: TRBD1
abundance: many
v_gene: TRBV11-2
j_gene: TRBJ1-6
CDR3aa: CASSSQPGQVYSPLHF
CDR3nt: TGTGCCAGCAGCTCTCAACCGGGACAGGTTTATTCACCCCTCCACTTT

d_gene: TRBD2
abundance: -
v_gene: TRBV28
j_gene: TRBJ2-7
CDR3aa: CASRAGGLAEQYF
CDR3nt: TGTGCCAGCAGGGCGGGGGGCTTGGCCGAGCAGTACTTC

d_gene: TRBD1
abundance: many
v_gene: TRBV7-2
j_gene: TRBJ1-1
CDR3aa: CASSSPGQARTEAFF
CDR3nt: TGTGCCAGCAGCTCTCCGGGACAGGCAAGGACGGAAGCTTTCTTT

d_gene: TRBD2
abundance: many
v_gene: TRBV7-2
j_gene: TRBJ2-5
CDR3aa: CASSLALAGGVVGQETQYF
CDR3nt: TGTGCCAGCAGCTTAGCCCTAGCGGGAGGGGTTGTGGGCCAAGAGACCCAGTACTTC

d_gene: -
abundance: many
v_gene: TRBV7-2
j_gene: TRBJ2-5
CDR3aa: CASSLVTRGIRVTQYF
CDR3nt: TGTGCCAGCAGCTTAGTCACTAGGGGGATAAGGGTGACCCAGTACTTC

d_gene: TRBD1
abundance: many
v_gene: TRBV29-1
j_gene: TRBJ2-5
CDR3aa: CSVVLTGRETQYF
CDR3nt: TGCAGCGTTGTCCTGACAGGGCGAGAGACCCAGTACTTC

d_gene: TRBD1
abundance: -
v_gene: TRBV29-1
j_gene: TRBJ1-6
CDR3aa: CSVSSGQGENSPLHF
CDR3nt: TGCAGCGTTTCATCGGGACAGGGAGAGAATTCACCCCTCCACTTT

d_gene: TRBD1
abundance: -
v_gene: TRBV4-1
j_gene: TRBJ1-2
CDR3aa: CASSQAGAAGGLGGYTF
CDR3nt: TGCGCCAGCAGCCAAGCTGGAGCGGCAGGGGGCTTGGGAGGCTACACCTTC

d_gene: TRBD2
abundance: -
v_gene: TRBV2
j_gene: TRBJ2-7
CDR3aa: CASSYSGRVYF
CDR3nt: TGTGCCAGCAGTTACAGCGGGAGGGTGTACTTC

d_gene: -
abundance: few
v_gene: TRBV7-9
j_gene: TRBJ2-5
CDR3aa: CASSYSSRGEETQYF
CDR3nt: TGTGCCAGCAGTTACTCGAGCAGGGGCGAAGAGACCCAGTACTTC

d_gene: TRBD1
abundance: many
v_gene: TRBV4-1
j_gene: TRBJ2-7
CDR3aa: CASSQGQGNSYEQYF
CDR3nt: TGCGCCAGCAGCCAGGGACAGGGGAACTCCTACGAGCAGTACTTC

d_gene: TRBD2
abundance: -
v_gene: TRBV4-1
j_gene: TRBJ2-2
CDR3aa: CASSHRSGDTGELFF
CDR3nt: TGCGCCAGCAGCCATCGAAGCGGGGACACCGGGGAGCTGTTTTTT

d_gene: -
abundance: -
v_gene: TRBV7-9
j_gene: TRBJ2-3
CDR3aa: CASTTGDRTDTQYF
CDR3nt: TGTGCCAGCACCACGGGGGACCGCACAGATACGCAGTATTTT

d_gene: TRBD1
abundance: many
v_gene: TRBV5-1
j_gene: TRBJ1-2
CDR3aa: CASSPWGQTKPETYGYTF
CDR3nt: TGCGCCAGCAGCCCCTGGGGACAGACCAAACCGGAAACCTATGGCTACACCTTC

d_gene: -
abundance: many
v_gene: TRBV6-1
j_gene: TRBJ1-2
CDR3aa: CATLDGGYTF
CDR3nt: TGTGCCACCCTGGACGGCGGCTACACCTTC

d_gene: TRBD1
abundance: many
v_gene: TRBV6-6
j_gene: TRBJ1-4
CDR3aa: CASTRTGPNEKLFF
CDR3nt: TGTGCCAGCACCAGGACAGGTCCTAATGAAAAACTGTTTTTT

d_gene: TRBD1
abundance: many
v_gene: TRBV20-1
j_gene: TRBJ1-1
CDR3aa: CSAAGTGPNTEAFF
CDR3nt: TGCAGTGCAGCGGGGACAGGGCCGAACACTGAAGCTTTCTTT

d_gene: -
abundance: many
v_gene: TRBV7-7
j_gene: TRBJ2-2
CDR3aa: CASRRTDGELFF
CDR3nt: TGTGCCAGCAGACGGACAGACGGGGAGCTGTTTTTT

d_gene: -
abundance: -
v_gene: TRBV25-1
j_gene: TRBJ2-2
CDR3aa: CASSDSRKNTGELFF
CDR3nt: TGTGCCAGCAGTGACTCCAGAAAGAACACCGGGGAGCTGTTTTTT

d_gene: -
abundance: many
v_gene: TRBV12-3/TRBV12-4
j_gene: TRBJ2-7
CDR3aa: CASSLTDRYEQYF
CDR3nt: TGTGCCAGCAGTTTGACGGACAGATACGAGCAGTACTTC

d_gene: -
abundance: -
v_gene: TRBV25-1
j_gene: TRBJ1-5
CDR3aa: CASSAIGGLSNQPQHF
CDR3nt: TGTGCCAGCAGTGCGATCGGTGGACTTAGCAATCAGCCCCAGCATTTT

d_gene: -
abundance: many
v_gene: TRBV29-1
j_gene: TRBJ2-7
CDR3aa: CSVTPESSYEQYF
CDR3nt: TGCAGCGTTACGCCGGAGAGCTCCTACGAGCAGTACTTC

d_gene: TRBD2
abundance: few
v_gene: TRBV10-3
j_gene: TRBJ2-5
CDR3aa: CALWTSGQETQYF
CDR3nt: TGTGCCCTCTGGACTAGCGGGCAAGAGACCCAGTACTTC